The TCR beta chain described here comes from a study of T cell responses to AZD1222 COVID-19 vaccine. Findings and caveats of the study: Donors skewed white British and female; clonal diversity was possibly underestimated. Nearly half of unique spike-specific TCRs reportedly avoided B.1.351 and B.1.1.7 mutated regions.

About this clone: Its antigen remains unknown.

Per germline, CDR1 LNHDA and CDR2 SQIVND (reference sequence). The trim removed 5 bases at V and 4 bases at J, leaving 7 bases unmatched. The CDR3 contains 15 residues. Only in-frame clones appear in the TCRdb table, and some are missing; sequencing was by immunoSEQ multiplex PCR. The table has 150,000 or so clones, roughly nine tenths seen once. The input for sequencing was peripheral blood, taken 28 days after the second AZD1222 dose. The chain employs TRBV19 and TRBJ2-5, with 10 bases aligning to TRBD1. The TCR comes from an adult who received the AZD1222 COVID-19 vaccine. The DNA for the CDR3 is TGTGCCAGTAGTTCGGGGACAGGGGCGCGAGAGACCCAGTACTTC. Protein product: CASSSGTGARETQYF.